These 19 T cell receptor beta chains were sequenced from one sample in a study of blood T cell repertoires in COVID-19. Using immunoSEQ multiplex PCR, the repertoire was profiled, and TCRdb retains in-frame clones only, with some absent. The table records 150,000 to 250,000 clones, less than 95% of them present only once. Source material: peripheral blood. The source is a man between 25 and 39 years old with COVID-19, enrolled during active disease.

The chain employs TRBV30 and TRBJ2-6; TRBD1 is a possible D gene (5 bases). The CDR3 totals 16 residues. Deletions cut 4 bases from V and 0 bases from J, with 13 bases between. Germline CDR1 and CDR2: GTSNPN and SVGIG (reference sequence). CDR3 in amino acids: CAWISRVLSGANVLTF. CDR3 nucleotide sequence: TGTGCCTGGATAAGCAGGGTCCTCTCTGGGGCCAACGTCCTGACTTTC. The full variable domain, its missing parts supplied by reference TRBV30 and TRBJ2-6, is SQTIHQWPATLVQPVGSPLSLECTVEGTSNPNLYWYRQAAGRGLQLLFYSVGIGQISSEVPQNLSASRPQDRQFILSSKKLLLSDSGFYLCAWISRVLSGANVLTFGAGSRLTVL.

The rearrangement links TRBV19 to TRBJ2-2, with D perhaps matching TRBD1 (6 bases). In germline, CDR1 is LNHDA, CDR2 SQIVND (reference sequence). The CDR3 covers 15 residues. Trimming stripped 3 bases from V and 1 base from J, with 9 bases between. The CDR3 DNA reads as TGTGCCAGTAGTATTCAGGGGTTGAACACCGGGGAGCTGTTTTTT. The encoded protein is CASSIQGLNTGELFF.

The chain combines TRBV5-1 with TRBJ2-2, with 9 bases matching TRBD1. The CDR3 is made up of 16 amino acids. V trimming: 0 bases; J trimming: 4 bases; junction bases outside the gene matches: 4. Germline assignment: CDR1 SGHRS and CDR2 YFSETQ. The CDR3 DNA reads TGCGCCAGCAGCTTGGTTGGGACAGGGAGCACCGGGGAGCTGTTTTTT. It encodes CASSLVGTGSTGELFF.

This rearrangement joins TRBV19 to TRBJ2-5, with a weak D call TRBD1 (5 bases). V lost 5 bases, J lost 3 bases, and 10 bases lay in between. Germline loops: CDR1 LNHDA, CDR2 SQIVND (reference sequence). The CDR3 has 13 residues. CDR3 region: CASSQSREETQYF. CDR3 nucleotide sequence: TGTGCCAGTAGTCAATCCAGGGAAGAGACCCAGTACTTC.

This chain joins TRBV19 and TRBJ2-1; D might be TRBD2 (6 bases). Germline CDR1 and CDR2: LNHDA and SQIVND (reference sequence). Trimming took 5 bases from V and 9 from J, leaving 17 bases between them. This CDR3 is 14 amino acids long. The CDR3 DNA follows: TGTGCCAGTAGTGTGGGACGGGAGAATGGTGAGCAGTTCTTC. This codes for CASSVGRENGEQFF.

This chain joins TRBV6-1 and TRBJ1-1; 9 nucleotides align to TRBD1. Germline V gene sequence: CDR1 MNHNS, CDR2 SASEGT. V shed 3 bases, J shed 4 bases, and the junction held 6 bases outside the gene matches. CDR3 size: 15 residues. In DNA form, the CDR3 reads TGTGCCAGCAGTGATAGAACAGGGGGCCTCACTGAAGCTTTCTTT. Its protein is CASSDRTGGLTEAFF.

CDR3 residues: CASSMVPGLEKLFF. In nucleotides, the CDR3 is TGTGCCAGTAGTATGGTCCCGGGACTTGAAAAACTGTTTTTT. V gene TRBV19 combines with J gene TRBJ1-4, with TRBD1 as a possible D gene (5 bases). The germline gives CDR1 LNHDA, CDR2 SQIVND (reference sequence). V lost 3 bases and J lost 7, with 12 bases in between. The CDR3 sequence is 14 residues long.

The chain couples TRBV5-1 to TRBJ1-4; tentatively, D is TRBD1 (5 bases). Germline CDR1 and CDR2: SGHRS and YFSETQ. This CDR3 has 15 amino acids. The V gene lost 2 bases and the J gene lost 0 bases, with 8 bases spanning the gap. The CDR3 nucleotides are TGCGCCAGCAGCTTCGACAGCACAACTAATGAAAAACTGTTTTTT. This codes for CASSFDSTTNEKLFF. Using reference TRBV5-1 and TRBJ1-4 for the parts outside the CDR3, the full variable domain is KAGVTQTPRYLIKTRGQQVTLSCSPISGHRSVSWYQQTPGQGLQFLFEYFSETQRNKGNFPGRFSGRQFSNSRSEMNVSTLELGDSALYLCASSFDSTTNEKLFFGSGTQLSVL.

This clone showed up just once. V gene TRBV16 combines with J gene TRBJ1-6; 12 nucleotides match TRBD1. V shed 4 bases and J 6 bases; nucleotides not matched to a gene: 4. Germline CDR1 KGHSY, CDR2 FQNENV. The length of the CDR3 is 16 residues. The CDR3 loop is CASSLGTGGVNSPLHF. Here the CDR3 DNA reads TGTGCCAGCAGCCTCGGGACAGGGGGCGTTAATTCACCCCTCCACTTT. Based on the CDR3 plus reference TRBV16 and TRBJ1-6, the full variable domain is GEEVAQTPKHLVRGEGQKAKLYCAPIKGHSYVFWYQQVLKNEFKFLISFQNENVFDETGMPKERFSAKCLPNSPCSLEIQATKLEDSAVYFCASSLGTGGVNSPLHFGNGTRLTVT.

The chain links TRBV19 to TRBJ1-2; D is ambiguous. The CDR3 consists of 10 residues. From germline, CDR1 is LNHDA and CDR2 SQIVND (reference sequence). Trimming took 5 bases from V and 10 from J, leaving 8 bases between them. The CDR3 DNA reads TGTGCCAGTAGTTGGGAGACCTACACCTTC. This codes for CASSWETYTF.

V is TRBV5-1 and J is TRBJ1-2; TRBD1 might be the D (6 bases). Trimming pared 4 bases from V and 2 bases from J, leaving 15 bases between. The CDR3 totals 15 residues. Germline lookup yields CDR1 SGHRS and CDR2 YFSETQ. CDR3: CASSPGQLENYGYTF. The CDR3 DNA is TGCGCCAGCAGCCCTGGACAGCTGGAGAACTATGGCTACACCTTC.

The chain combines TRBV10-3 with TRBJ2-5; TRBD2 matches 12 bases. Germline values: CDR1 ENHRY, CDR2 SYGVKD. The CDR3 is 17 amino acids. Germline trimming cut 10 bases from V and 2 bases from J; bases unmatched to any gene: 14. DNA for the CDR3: TGTGCCACAGGAGGTACTAGCGGGGGGCTACTGCAAGAGACCCAGTACTTC. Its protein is CATGGTSGGLLQETQYF.

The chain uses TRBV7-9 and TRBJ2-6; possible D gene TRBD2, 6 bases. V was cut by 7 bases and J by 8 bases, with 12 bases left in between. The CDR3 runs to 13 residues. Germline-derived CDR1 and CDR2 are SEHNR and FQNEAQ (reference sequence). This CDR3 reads CASTPGLPNVLTF. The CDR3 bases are TGTGCCAGCACGCCGGGACTCCCCAACGTCCTGACTTTC.

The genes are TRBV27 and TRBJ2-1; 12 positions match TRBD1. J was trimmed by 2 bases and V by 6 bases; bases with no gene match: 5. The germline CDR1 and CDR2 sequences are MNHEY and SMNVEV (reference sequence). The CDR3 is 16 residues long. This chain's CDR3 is CASRPGTGGAYNEQFF. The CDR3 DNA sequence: TGTGCCAGCAGGCCCGGGACAGGGGGCGCCTACAATGAGCAGTTCTTC.

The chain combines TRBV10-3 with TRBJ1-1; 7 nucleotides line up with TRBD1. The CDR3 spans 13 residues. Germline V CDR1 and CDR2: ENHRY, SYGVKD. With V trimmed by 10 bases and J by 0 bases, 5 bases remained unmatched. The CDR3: CATWTGMNTEAFF. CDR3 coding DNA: TGTGCCACGTGGACAGGAATGAACACTGAAGCTTTCTTT.

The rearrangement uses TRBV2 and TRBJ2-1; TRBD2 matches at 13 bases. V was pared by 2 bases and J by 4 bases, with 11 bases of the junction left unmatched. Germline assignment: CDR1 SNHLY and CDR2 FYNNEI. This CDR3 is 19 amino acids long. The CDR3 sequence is CASSEPPMTSGGRYNEQFF. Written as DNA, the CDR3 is TGTGCCAGCAGTGAACCCCCAATGACTAGCGGGGGGCGTTACAATGAGCAGTTCTTC. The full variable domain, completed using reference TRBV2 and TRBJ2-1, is EPEVTQTPSHQVTQMGQEVILRCVPISNHLYFYWYRQILGQKVEFLVSFYNNEISEKSEIFDDQFSVERPDGSNFTLKIRSTKLEDSAMYFCASSEPPMTSGGRYNEQFFGPGTRLTVL.

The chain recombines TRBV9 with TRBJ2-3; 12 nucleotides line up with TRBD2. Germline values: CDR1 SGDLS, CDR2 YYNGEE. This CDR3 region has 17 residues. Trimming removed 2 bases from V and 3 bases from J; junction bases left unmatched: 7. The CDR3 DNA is TGTGCCAGCAGCGTTCTAGCGGGGGGGCCCGGAACAGATACGCAGTATTTT. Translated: CASSVLAGGPGTDTQYF.

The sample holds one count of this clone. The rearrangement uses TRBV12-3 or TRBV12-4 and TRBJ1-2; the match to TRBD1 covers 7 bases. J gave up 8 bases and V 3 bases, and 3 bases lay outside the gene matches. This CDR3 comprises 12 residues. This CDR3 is CASSFGTVGYTF. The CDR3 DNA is TGTGCCAGCAGTTTCGGGACAGTCGGCTACACCTTC.

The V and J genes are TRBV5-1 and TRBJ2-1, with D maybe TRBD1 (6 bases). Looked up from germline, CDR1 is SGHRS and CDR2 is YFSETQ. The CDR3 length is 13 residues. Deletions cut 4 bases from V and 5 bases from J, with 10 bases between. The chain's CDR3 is CASSGGQNNEQFF. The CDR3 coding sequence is TGCGCCAGCAGCGGAGGACAGAACAATGAGCAGTTCTTC.